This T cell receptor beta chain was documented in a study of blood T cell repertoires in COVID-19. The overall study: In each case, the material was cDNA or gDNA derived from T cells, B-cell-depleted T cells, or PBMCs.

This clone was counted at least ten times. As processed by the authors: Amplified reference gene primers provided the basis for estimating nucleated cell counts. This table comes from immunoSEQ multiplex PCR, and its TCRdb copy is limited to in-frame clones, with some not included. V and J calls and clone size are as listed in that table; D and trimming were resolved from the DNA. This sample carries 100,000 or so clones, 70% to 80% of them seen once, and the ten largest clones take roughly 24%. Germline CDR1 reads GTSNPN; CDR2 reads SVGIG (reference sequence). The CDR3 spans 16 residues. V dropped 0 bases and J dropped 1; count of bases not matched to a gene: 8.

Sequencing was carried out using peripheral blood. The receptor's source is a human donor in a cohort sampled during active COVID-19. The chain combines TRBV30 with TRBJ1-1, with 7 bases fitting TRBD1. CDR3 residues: CAWSVETGQENTEAFF. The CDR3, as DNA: TGTGCCTGGAGTGTGGAAACCGGACAGGAGAACACTGAAGCTTTCTTT.